The source of this TCR beta chain is a study of blood T cell repertoires in COVID-19. This table comes from immunoSEQ multiplex PCR, and its TCRdb copy is limited to in-frame clones, with some not included. The table lists about 92,000 clones, roughly 87% of them singletons. The germline V gene encodes CDR1 LNHNV and CDR2 YYDKDF (reference sequence). The CDR3 covers 16 residues. V trimming: 5 bases; J trimming: 5 bases; junction bases outside the gene matches: 11. The sample taken for sequencing was peripheral blood. The sequence derives from a woman in her sixties with COVID-19, enrolled during active disease. The chain recombines TRBV15 with TRBJ1-2; 10 bases map to TRBD1. The CDR3 is CATSGAAGQGSYGYTF. The CDR3, as DNA: TGTGCCACCAGCGGGGCTGCGGGACAGGGGAGTTATGGCTACACCTTC.